Given below is one T cell receptor beta chain in context. This specimen comes from a study of PD-1 blockade in mismatch repair-deficient tumors. Looking at the study overall: Patients had approximately 12 mismatch repair-deficient cancer types, all previously treated and progressing.

Germline V gives CDR1 SGDLS, CDR2 YYNGEE. V was cut by 3 bases and J by 0 bases, with 14 bases left in between. The CDR3 sequence is 16 residues long. This table comes from immunoSEQ multiplex PCR, and its TCRdb copy is limited to in-frame clones, with some not included. The sample records some 15,000 clones, roughly 88% being singletons. Every patient had mismatch repair deficiency by PCR or immunohistochemistry. The input for sequencing was PBMCs, taken about 15 weeks after starting pembrolizumab. This TCR was sampled from an adult with mismatch repair-deficient cancer. The chain recombines TRBV9 with TRBJ2-3; possibly TRBD2 for D (6 bases). DNA for the CDR3: TGTGCCAGCAGCGCGAACCCTAGCGATAGCACAGATACGCAGTATTTT. Translation gives CASSANPSDSTDTQYF.